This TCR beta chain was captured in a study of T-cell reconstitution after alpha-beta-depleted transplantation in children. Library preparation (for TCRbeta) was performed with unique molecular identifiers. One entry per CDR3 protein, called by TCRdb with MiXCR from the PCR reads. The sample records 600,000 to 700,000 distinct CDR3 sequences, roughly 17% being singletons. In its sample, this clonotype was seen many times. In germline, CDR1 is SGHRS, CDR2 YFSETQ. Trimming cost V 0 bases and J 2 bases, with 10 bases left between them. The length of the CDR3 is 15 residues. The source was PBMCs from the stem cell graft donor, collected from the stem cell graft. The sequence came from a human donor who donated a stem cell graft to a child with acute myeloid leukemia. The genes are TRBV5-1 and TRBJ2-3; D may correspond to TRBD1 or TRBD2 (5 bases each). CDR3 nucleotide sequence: TGCGCCAGCAGCTTGGTGCCGGGGCTCACAGATACGCAGTATTTT. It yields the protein CASSLVPGLTDTQYF.